This T cell receptor (beta chain) is from a study of shared clonotypes between healthy human individuals. A roughly 200 ng quantity of DNA, roughly 30,000 T cell genomes, went into the sorted-subset replicate PCRs. TCRdb keeps only in-frame clones here, not all; method: immunoSEQ multiplex PCR. The sample contains more than 2 million clones, about 93% of which appear only once. Details on this clone: What it recognizes is unknown.

Naive CD8 populations comprised CD45RO-negative cells positively selected for CCR7, excluding terminally differentiated effector memory CD45RA+ cells. Germline V gives CDR1 GTSNPN, CDR2 SVGIG (reference sequence). V dropped 0 bases and J dropped 4 bases, with 9 bases sitting between them. The CDR3 has 13 amino acids. The study's findings and limits: Between a handful of donors, naive CD4 clonotypes were shared at a level of about 5%. Generally, naive subsets came out with larger estimated richness than memory subsets.

The chain uses TRBV30 and TRBJ1-1, with D perhaps TRBD1 (5 bases). Material for sequencing was naive CD8+ T cells from PBMCs. The clonotype comes from a man younger than 30 in good health. Some clones in this sample may be carry-over from other donors' samples. This chain's CDR3 is CAWSVHGATEAFF. Written as DNA, the CDR3 is TGTGCCTGGAGTGTCCACGGGGCCACTGAAGCTTTCTTT. Supplemented by reference TRBV30 and TRBJ1-1, the full variable domain reads SQTIHQWPATLVQPVGSPLSLECTVEGTSNPNLYWYRQAAGRGLQLLFYSVGIGQISSEVPQNLSASRPQDRQFILSSKKLLLSDSGFYLCAWSVHGATEAFFGQGTRLTVV.